This T cell receptor beta chain was recorded in a study of shared clonotypes between healthy human individuals. Several immunoSEQ 96-well plates shared each subset's DNA, each plate a replicate. Profiling relied on immunoSEQ multiplex PCR, and the TCRdb table lists in-frame clones only, not all of them. In the table there are a few million clones, roughly nine tenths of which are singletons. The CD4+ fraction was divided into a CD45RA+ naive subset and a CD45RA-negative memory subset. Regarding this clone: Antigen specificity is unknown.

J lost 4 bases, V lost 6 bases, and 8 bases had no gene match. CDR3 length equals 15 residues. Per the germline V gene, CDR1 is SEHNR and CDR2 is FQNEAQ (reference sequence). Findings and caveats of the study: For naive CD4 cells, roughly 4.6% of clonotypes were shared across four donors.

The source is a man younger than 35 in good health. The sequencing sample was made of naive CD4+ T cells sorted from blood. The subset: CD45RA+ positively selected. The V and J genes are TRBV7-9 and TRBJ1-1, with 10 bases matching TRBD1. CDR3 loop: CASRPGQGNLTEAFF. CDR3 nucleotides: TGTGCCAGCAGACCGGGACAGGGGAATCTCACTGAAGCTTTCTTT. Full variable domain (missing parts from reference TRBV7-9 and TRBJ1-1): DTGVSQNPRHKITKRGQNVTFRCDPISEHNRLYWYRQTLGQGPEFLTYFQNEAQLEKSRLLSDRFSAERPKGSFSTLEIQRTEQGDSAMYLCASRPGQGNLTEAFFGQGTRLTVV.